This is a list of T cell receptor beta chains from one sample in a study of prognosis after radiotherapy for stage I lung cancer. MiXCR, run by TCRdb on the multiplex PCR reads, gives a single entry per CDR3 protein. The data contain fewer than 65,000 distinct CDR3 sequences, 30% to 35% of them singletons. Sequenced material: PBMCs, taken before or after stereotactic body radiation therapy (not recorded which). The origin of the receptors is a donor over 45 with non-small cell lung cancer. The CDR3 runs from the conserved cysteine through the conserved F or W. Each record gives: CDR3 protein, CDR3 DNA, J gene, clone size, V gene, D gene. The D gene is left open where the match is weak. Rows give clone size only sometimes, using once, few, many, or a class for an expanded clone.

CDR3 protein: CASSLVAGGREQYF; CDR3 DNA: TGTGCCAGCAGCTTAGTAGCGGGAGGGCGCGAGCAGTACTTC; J gene: TRBJ2-7; clone size: many; V gene: TRBV7-2; D gene: TRBD2
CDR3 protein: CAWTSAVDYGYTF; CDR3 DNA: TGTGCCTGGACTTCAGCTGTGGACTATGGCTACACCTTC; J gene: TRBJ1-2; clone size: NA; V gene: TRBV30; D gene: NA
CDR3 protein: CASSLGGAGGAETQYF; CDR3 DNA: TGTGCCAGCAGTTTAGGGGGAGCGGGAGGGGCAGAGACCCAGTACTTC; J gene: TRBJ2-5; clone size: many; V gene: TRBV12-3/TRBV12-4; D gene: TRBD2
CDR3 protein: CASSSGQGWNEQYF; CDR3 DNA: TGTGCCAGCAGCTCGGGACAGGGATGGAACGAGCAGTACTTC; J gene: TRBJ2-7; clone size: many; V gene: TRBV7-8; D gene: TRBD1
CDR3 protein: CASSQEGRGRETQYF; CDR3 DNA: TGCGCCAGCAGCCAAGAGGGGAGGGGGCGGGAGACCCAGTACTTC; J gene: TRBJ2-5; clone size: few; V gene: TRBV4-1; D gene: NA
CDR3 protein: CSARVSGRGWGGQSLNHPQHF; CDR3 DNA: TGCAGTGCTAGAGTGTCTGGGAGGGGTTGGGGGGGGCAGAGCTTAAATCATCCCCAGCATTTT; J gene: TRBJ1-5; clone size: NA; V gene: TRBV20-1; D gene: NA
CDR3 protein: CASSLDREFSPLHF; CDR3 DNA: TGTGCCAGCAGTTTGGACAGGGAATTTTCACCCCTCCACTTT; J gene: TRBJ1-6; clone size: many; V gene: TRBV12-3/TRBV12-4; D gene: TRBD1
CDR3 protein: CASSLWGGETQYF; CDR3 DNA: TGTGCCAGCAGTTTATGGGGCGGGGAGACCCAGTACTTC; J gene: TRBJ2-5; clone size: NA; V gene: TRBV27; D gene: NA
CDR3 protein: CATSDLGPNSPLHF; CDR3 DNA: TGTGCCACCAGTGATCTCGGGCCAAATTCACCCCTCCACTTT; J gene: TRBJ1-6; clone size: many; V gene: TRBV24-1; D gene: NA
CDR3 protein: CASRWTSGRLTDTQYF; CDR3 DNA: TGTGCCAGCAGGTGGACTAGCGGGAGGTTGACAGATACGCAGTATTTT; J gene: TRBJ2-3; clone size: many; V gene: TRBV13; D gene: TRBD2
CDR3 protein: CASSPLTGTSSGANVLTF; CDR3 DNA: TGTGCCAGCAGTCCTCTGACAGGGACGAGCTCTGGGGCCAACGTCCTGACTTTC; J gene: TRBJ2-6; clone size: medium-sized; V gene: TRBV6-4; D gene: TRBD1
CDR3 protein: CASRKGAGGGLTQYF; CDR3 DNA: TGTGCCAGTAGGAAAGGGGCCGGCGGCGGTCTGACGCAGTATTTT; J gene: TRBJ2-3; clone size: many; V gene: TRBV19; D gene: NA
CDR3 protein: CASSRVTYRYRGHEQYF; CDR3 DNA: TGCGCCAGCAGCCGTGTAACCTACCGGTACAGGGGCCACGAGCAGTACTTC; J gene: TRBJ2-7; clone size: NA; V gene: TRBV4-3; D gene: TRBD1
CDR3 protein: CSADPSGAPSTDTQYF; CDR3 DNA: TGCAGTGCCGATCCAAGCGGGGCCCCTAGCACAGATACGCAGTATTTT; J gene: TRBJ2-3; clone size: many; V gene: TRBV20-1; D gene: TRBD2
CDR3 protein: CASRVETYEQYF; CDR3 DNA: TGTGCCAGCAGAGTCGAGACCTACGAGCAGTACTTC; J gene: TRBJ2-7; clone size: NA; V gene: TRBV12-3/TRBV12-4; D gene: NA
CDR3 protein: CASSSGGTSIYEQYF; CDR3 DNA: TGTGCCAGTAGCAGTGGCGGGACTAGTATATACGAGCAGTACTTC; J gene: TRBJ2-7; clone size: many; V gene: TRBV19; D gene: TRBD2
CDR3 protein: CASTNIGELFF; CDR3 DNA: TGTGCCAGCACCAACATCGGGGAGCTGTTTTTT; J gene: TRBJ2-2; clone size: many; V gene: TRBV2; D gene: NA
CDR3 protein: CASSLSNMGTGRHTF; CDR3 DNA: TGTGCCAGCAGTCTGAGCAATATGGGGACAGGACGCCACACCTTC; J gene: TRBJ1-2; clone size: many; V gene: TRBV28; D gene: TRBD1
CDR3 protein: CSAWTSGRPPFSYEQYF; CDR3 DNA: TGCAGTGCATGGACTAGCGGGAGGCCTCCCTTCTCATACGAGCAGTACTTC; J gene: TRBJ2-7; clone size: many; V gene: TRBV20-1; D gene: TRBD2
CDR3 protein: CAAASRASGRDTQYF; CDR3 DNA: TGTGCCGCAGCGTCGAGGGCTAGCGGGAGGGATACGCAGTATTTT; J gene: TRBJ2-3; clone size: many; V gene: TRBV7-9; D gene: TRBD2
CDR3 protein: CASSSDAEALTF; CDR3 DNA: TGTGCCAGCAGTTCGGACGCCGAGGCCCTCACCTTC; J gene: TRBJ1-2; clone size: many; V gene: TRBV28; D gene: NA
CDR3 protein: CASIERPSGTYEQYF; CDR3 DNA: TGTGCCAGCATCGAACGGCCTAGCGGAACCTACGAGCAGTACTTC; J gene: TRBJ2-7; clone size: many; V gene: TRBV2; D gene: TRBD2
CDR3 protein: CASSLASGRPEQYF; CDR3 DNA: TGTGCCAGCAGCCTTGCTAGCGGGAGACCCGAGCAGTACTTC; J gene: TRBJ2-7; clone size: many; V gene: TRBV7-2; D gene: TRBD2